Included here is one T cell receptor (beta chain) sequence, with context. This sample was included in a study of blood T cell repertoires in COVID-19. Study details: Samples came from the United States, Italy and Spain, spanning acute and convalescent COVID-19. PBMCs, B-cell-depleted T cells, or T cells were the source of the cDNA or gDNA that made up the material.

Profiled with immunoSEQ multiplex PCR; TCRdb holds only in-frame clones, not every one. Seen here are under 110,000 clones, 85% observed once, and the top ten hold 1.5% to 2%. CDR3 length equals 14 residues. Germline CDR1 and CDR2: SNHLY and FYNNEI. V gave up 4 bases and J gave up 6 bases; unmatched junction bases: 5. Sequencing was done on a sample of peripheral blood. The V gene is TRBV2, the J gene TRBJ1-5, with 8 bases identical to TRBD1. The receptor was isolated from a woman aged 70 to 79 with active or convalescent COVID-19. Here the CDR3 reads CASSGQGRGQPQHF. The CDR3 coding sequence is TGTGCCAGCAGTGGACAGGGGCGCGGTCAGCCCCAGCATTTT.